These 23 T cell receptor beta chains were all obtained from the same sample, sequenced in a study of blood T cell repertoires in COVID-19. Here immunoSEQ multiplex PCR was the method, and the copy in TCRdb shows in-frame clones only, minus some. This table holds 250,000 to 350,000 clones, under 90% found once. Sequencing was done on a sample of PBMCs or T cells enriched from blood (not recorded which). These receptor sequences come from a woman younger than 35 who had recovered from COVID-19.

This clone is a singleton in its sample. The chain uses TRBV9 and TRBJ1-4, with D unresolved. CDR1 and CDR2 from the germline V gene are SGDLS and YYNGEE. CDR3 length: 14 amino acids. V was clipped by 1 base and J by 1 base, with 5 bases between them. The CDR3 sequence: CASSVSGTNEKLFF. The CDR3 nucleotides read TGTGCCAGCAGCGTAAGCGGAACTAATGAAAAACTGTTTTTT.

The chain links TRBV11-2 to TRBJ2-1; D is unclear. In germline, CDR1 is SGHAT, CDR2 FQNNGV. CDR3 length equals 15 residues. Deletions cut 2 bases from V and 0 bases from J, with 8 bases between. In DNA form, the CDR3 reads TGTGCCAGCAGCTTATTAACCAGCTCCTACAATGAGCAGTTCTTC. It is translated as CASSLLTSSYNEQFF.

Remarks on this clone: At the DNA level, this CDR3 is encoded by other sequences in the same sample as well. The chain carries TRBV27 and TRBJ1-1; 8 nucleotides agree with TRBD1. From germline, CDR1 is MNHEY and CDR2 SMNVEV (reference sequence). CDR3 size: 12 residues. Losses at the gene ends were 8 bases for V and 4 bases for J; bases not matched to a gene: 3. The CDR3, as DNA: TGTGCCAGCCGAACAGGGGGCACTGAAGCTTTCTTT. It codes for CASRTGGTEAFF.

The chain combines TRBV19 with TRBJ1-4; 8 nucleotides line up with TRBD1. The CDR3 sequence is 13 residues long. With 10 bases clipped from V and 7 bases from J, the junction kept 8 bases outside the gene matches. CDR1 is LNHDA and CDR2 is SQIVND in the germline V gene (reference sequence). CDR3 protein: CATGQGATEKLFF. The CDR3 bases are TGTGCCACGGGGCAGGGGGCGACTGAAAAACTGTTTTTT.

This chain uses TRBV27 with TRBJ1-5; maybe TRBD1 (6 bases). The CDR3 length is 15 residues. V lost 2 bases, J lost 7 bases, and 15 bases lay in between. Per germline, CDR1 MNHEY and CDR2 SMNVEV (reference sequence). The CDR3 region has the DNA TGTGCCAGCAGTTTACTCGGCCAGGGGAAACAGCCCCAGCATTTT. Protein: CASSLLGQGKQPQHF.

The genes are TRBV23-1 and TRBJ1-4, with D perhaps matching TRBD1 (6 bases). TRBV23-1 is marked as an open reading frame, function uncertain. Trimming removed 0 bases from V and 3 bases from J, with 17 bases in between. The CDR3 spans 18 residues. CDR3 residues: CASSQSSAQGEPNEKLFF. As DNA, the CDR3 is TGCGCCAGCAGTCAATCGAGCGCACAGGGTGAACCTAATGAAAAACTGTTTTTT.

The rearrangement links TRBV27 to TRBJ1-2, with 8 bases lining up with TRBD1. V lost 7 bases, J lost 7 bases, and 11 bases stayed unmatched. This CDR3 spans 14 amino acids. Looked up from germline, CDR1 is MNHEY and CDR2 is SMNVEV (reference sequence). CDR3: CASKFDRGLGGYTF. The CDR3 nucleotides read TGTGCCAGCAAGTTTGACAGGGGATTAGGTGGCTACACCTTC.

This clone was counted a few times. The chain couples TRBV9 to TRBJ1-6, with a tentative D call TRBD1 (5 bases). Germline values: CDR1 SGDLS, CDR2 YYNGEE. This CDR3 comprises 13 residues. V was shortened by 0 bases and J by 8 bases, with 6 bases between the two germline ends. For the CDR3, the DNA is TGTGCCAGCAGCGTAGGCAGGGATTCACCCCTCCACTTT. Amino acid sequence: CASSVGRDSPLHF.

The J gene is TRBJ1-5, the V gene TRBV12-3 or TRBV12-4, with D perhaps TRBD1 (5 bases). Between the trimmed V and J ends, which lost 5 bases and 4 bases, there was a span of 9 bases. The CDR3 loop spans 13 amino acids. The CDR3 DNA reads TGTGCCAGCAGTAGTTCAGGGAATCAGCCCCAGCATTTT. Amino acids: CASSSSGNQPQHF.

The chain uses TRBV7-3 and TRBJ2-6; D may be TRBD2 (6 bases). CDR1 SGHTA and CDR2 FQGTGA come from the germline V gene. V lost 5 bases and J 0 bases, leaving 11 bases between the germline ends. The CDR3 covers 16 residues. The CDR3 DNA follows: TGTGCCAGCAGCACAACTAGCAGCTCTGGGGCCAACGTCCTGACTTTC. It specifies CASSTTSSSGANVLTF.

The chain joins TRBV6-1 to TRBJ2-3; 7 bases fit TRBD1. With V trimmed by 4 bases and J by 2 bases, 9 bases remained unmatched. Germline CDR1 and CDR2: MNHNS and SASEGT. The CDR3 spans 16 residues. CDR3 bases: TGTGCCAGCAGTGGCCATGGGACAGAGAACACAGATACGCAGTATTTT. Protein: CASSGHGTENTDTQYF.

On this clone: The sample holds other DNA sequences that translate to the same CDR3. The chain couples TRBV5-1 to TRBJ1-5; D may be TRBD1 (6 bases). Germline CDR1 and CDR2: SGHRS and YFSETQ. The V and J ends lost 0 bases and 6 bases respectively, with 10 bases between them. The CDR3 has 14 amino acids. Written as DNA, the CDR3 is TGCGCCAGCAGCTTGGAACAGGGTGCTCAGCCCCAGCATTTT. Protein: CASSLEQGAQPQHF.

In this sample, this clone turned up a few times. CDR3 amino acids: CASSVRGDTQYF. In DNA, the CDR3 is TGTGCCAGCAGTGTAAGGGGAGATACGCAGTATTTT. This chain connects TRBV27 to TRBJ2-3; D is perhaps TRBD1 (5 bases). Trimming removed 5 bases from V and 5 bases from J, with 8 bases in between. CDR1 and CDR2 (germline): MNHEY, SMNVEV (reference sequence). The CDR3 sequence is 12 residues long.

CDR3 in DNA: TGTGCCAGCAGTACCCGGGTCGCGAACACCGGGGAGCTGTTTTTT. Amino acid sequence: CASSTRVANTGELFF. V is TRBV6-5 and J is TRBJ2-2; D remains ambiguous. The V end was cut by 5 bases, the J end by 0 bases, with 10 bases between. CDR3 size: 15 residues. Germline V gives CDR1 MNHEY, CDR2 SVGAGI.

This clone came up a few times. The chain combines TRBV11-2 with TRBJ1-6; D call uncertain. Germline assignment: CDR1 SGHAT and CDR2 FQNNGV. Deletions cut 1 base from V and 8 bases from J, with 6 bases between. The CDR3 is 13 amino acids. CDR3 amino acids: CASSLVQDSPLHF. The DNA for the CDR3 is TGTGCCAGCAGCTTAGTGCAGGATTCACCCCTCCACTTT.

The rearrangement links TRBV3-1 (or the pseudogene TRBV3-2) to TRBJ1-4; 7 bases agree with TRBD1. The CDR3 consists of 14 residues. Trimming at V came to 4 bases and at J to 6 bases, leaving 5 bases not matched to a gene. The germline gives CDR1 LGHDT, CDR2 YNNKEL (reference sequence). The CDR3 coding sequence is TGTGCCAGCAGCCCCTGGGACAGTGATGAAAAACTGTTTTTT. It yields the protein CASSPWDSDEKLFF.

This clone showed up just once. This sequence joins TRBV28 and TRBJ2-1; 9 bases align to TRBD1. The CDR3 sequence is 12 residues long. Germline loops: CDR1 MDHEN, CDR2 SYDVKM. J lost 14 bases, V lost 3 bases, and 5 bases had no gene match. CDR3 amino acids: CASSLRTGVEFF. The CDR3 bases are TGTGCCAGCAGTTTGCGGACAGGGGTGGAGTTCTTC.

The CDR3, as DNA: TGTGCCAGCAGCCCTCAGGCAGGGGGCCTGCTATCCATGAACACTGAAGCTTTCTTT. Amino acids: CASSPQAGGLLSMNTEAFF. J is TRBJ1-1 and V is TRBV2, with 8 positions matching TRBD1. From germline, CDR1 is SNHLY and CDR2 FYNNEI. Unmatched junction bases numbered 18, after V lost 6 bases and J lost 0 bases. This CDR3 is 19 amino acids long.

The V and J genes are TRBV7-9 and TRBJ1-1; D is perhaps TRBD1 (5 bases). Deletions cut 5 bases from V and 4 bases from J, with 17 bases between. The CDR3 contains 15 residues. Germline-derived CDR1 and CDR2 are SEHNR and FQNEAQ (reference sequence). The CDR3 protein is CASSPPGVLGTEAFF. CDR3 sequence (DNA): TGTGCCAGCAGCCCGCCGGGGGTGTTGGGCACTGAAGCTTTCTTT.

V usage is TRBV28 and J usage is TRBJ2-7, with D perhaps TRBD1 (6 bases). Germline assignment: CDR1 MDHEN and CDR2 SYDVKM. Trimming pared 5 bases from V and 7 bases from J, leaving 9 bases between. CDR3 size: 11 residues. Here the CDR3 reads CASSRGGEQYF. The CDR3 region has the DNA TGTGCCAGCAGTAGAGGGGGAGAGCAGTACTTC.

V gene TRBV5-1 combines with J gene TRBJ2-7; TRBD1 agrees at 9 bases. Germline loops: CDR1 SGHRS, CDR2 YFSETQ. The CDR3 extends over 15 amino acids. Germline trimming cut 0 bases from V and 0 bases from J; bases unmatched to any gene: 1. CDR3 DNA sequence: TGCGCCAGCAGCTTGGCGACAGGGGGCTCCTACGAGCAGTACTTC. Its translation is CASSLATGGSYEQYF.

This clone has only one observation. J is TRBJ2-5 and V is TRBV29-1; the match to TRBD2 covers 11 bases. Germline values: CDR1 SQVTM, CDR2 ANQGSEA. This CDR3 contains 14 residues. V shed 3 bases and J 1 base; nucleotides not matched to a gene: 1. The CDR3 nucleotides are TGCAGCGTTGATAGCGGGGGGGGCCAAGAGACCCAGTACTTC. Translating it yields CSVDSGGGQETQYF.

V gene TRBV2 combines with J gene TRBJ1-1, with TRBD1 identical over 7 bases. Germline CDR1 SNHLY, CDR2 FYNNEI. This CDR3 region has 12 residues. Trimming at V came to 7 bases and at J to 11 bases, leaving 10 bases not matched to a gene. This chain's CDR3 is CASKGGSPGAFF. The CDR3 DNA follows: TGTGCCAGCAAAGGGGGCAGTCCCGGCGCTTTCTTT.